The entry below describes one T cell receptor beta chain. The entry originates in a study of blood T cell repertoires in COVID-19. Across the study: The cDNA or gDNA used as material had been derived from T cells, B-cell-depleted T cells, or PBMCs.

Authors' processing steps: Amplification with reference gene primers provided the estimates of nucleated cell counts. The repertoire was sequenced with immunoSEQ multiplex PCR; TCRdb's copy has only in-frame clones and lacks some. That table supplies the V and J calls and clone size; D and trimming were determined from the DNA. Seen here are about 100,000 clones, roughly nine tenths observed once, and the top ten hold about 2.2%. The TCR was taken from a man aged 45-60 years with active COVID-19. Material for sequencing was peripheral blood.

The DNA of the CDR3 is TGTGCCAGCAGCTTCGGACAGGGCACTGAAGCTTTCTTT. Protein product: CASSFGQGTEAFF. The genes are TRBV7-3 and TRBJ1-1, with TRBD1 matching over 8 bases. The V segment lost 3 bases and the J segment 4 bases; nucleotides outside the gene matches: 1. From germline, CDR1 is SGHTA and CDR2 FQGTGA. The CDR3 has 13 residues.